These 29 T cell receptor beta chains came from one sample sequenced in a study of blood T cells in healthy people across ages. The second PCR ran roughly 7 to 11 cycles with a sample-barcoded 5' primer and J-beta primers. TCRdb re-derived calls from the 5' RACE reads in MiXCR, one entry per CDR3 protein. The data show around 1.5 million distinct CDR3 sequences, around 39% seen once. The specimen sequenced was blood. The source of these receptors is a woman between 18 and 30 years old in good health.

The chain couples TRBV3-1 to TRBJ2-7, with unresolved D. Deletions cut 6 bases from V and 0 bases from J, with 9 bases between. Germline V gene data show CDR1 as LGHDT and CDR2 as YNNKEL (reference sequence). The CDR3 runs 13 residues. The CDR3 bases are TGTGCCAGCAGTCAGGTTGCCTCCTACGAGCAGTACTTC. It yields the protein CASSQVASYEQYF.

Note on this clonotype: Germline is not matched at one junction end, which may reflect a read error. CDR3 DNA sequence: TGTGTCAGCAGTGAACCCGTCAACTATGGCTACACCTTC. It translates to CVSSEPVNYGYTF. J is TRBJ1-2 and V is TRBV25-1; the D is unclear. The CDR3 is 13 residues long. Germline CDR1 MGHDK, CDR2 SYGVNS.

This clonotype was recorded a few times. The chain joins TRBV20-1 to TRBJ2-5, with a possible D match to TRBD1 (6 bases). Between the trimmed V and J ends, which lost 0 bases and 3 bases, there was a span of 11 bases. In germline, CDR1 is DFQATT, CDR2 SNEGSKA (reference sequence). This CDR3 spans 14 amino acids. The CDR3 is CSARDPRQEETQYF. Written as DNA, the CDR3 is TGCAGTGCTAGAGATCCGAGACAGGAAGAGACCCAGTACTTC.

This clonotype has more than one count but fewer than ten. The chain couples TRBV5-1 to TRBJ2-7; the D gene could be TRBD1 or TRBD2 (5 bases each). The CDR3 runs 17 residues. Per germline, CDR1 SGHRS and CDR2 YFSETQ. The germline V and J ends were trimmed by 2 bases and 1 base, with 19 bases remaining between them. The CDR3 DNA sequence: TGCGCCAGCAGCTTTGTATGGGGGACGGCAGTATCCTACGAGCAGTACTTC. Translation: CASSFVWGTAVSYEQYF.

The CDR3 loop is CATSEEGQGDYNEQYF. CDR3 nucleotide sequence: TGTGCCACCAGTGAAGAGGGACAGGGAGACTACAATGAGCAGTACTTC. The genes are TRBV24-1 and TRBJ2-1, with TRBD1 matching over 9 bases. The DNA end is more similar to TRBJ2-7, so the J call may be wrong. The CDR3 spans 16 residues. Germline CDR1 and CDR2: KGHDR and SFDVKD.

This clonotype was seen only a few times. The J gene is TRBJ2-3, the V gene TRBV7-2; no reliable D call. The CDR3 spans 12 residues. The V gene lost 5 bases and the J gene lost 7 bases, with 10 bases spanning the gap. Germline-derived CDR1 and CDR2 are SGHTA and FQGNSA. CDR3 sequence (DNA): TGTGCCAGCAGCCCTACGGTTTATACGCAGTATTTT. Translating it yields CASSPTVYTQYF.

The chain combines TRBV20-1 with TRBJ2-5; D gene unclear. In germline, CDR1 is DFQATT, CDR2 SNEGSKA (reference sequence). With 1 base removed from V and 5 bases from J, the gap between germline ends came to 14 bases. This CDR3 is 14 amino acids long. CDR3 DNA sequence: TGCAGTGCTAGAGGGGGATTAGTTCTGGAGACCCAGTACTTC. Residues: CSARGGLVLETQYF.

V gene TRBV11-1 combines with J gene TRBJ2-5; 11 nucleotides align to TRBD2. With V trimmed by 3 bases and J by 3 bases, 9 bases remained unmatched. Germline V gene lookup returns CDR1 SGHAT and CDR2 FQDESV (reference sequence). The CDR3 runs to 17 residues. The CDR3 reads CASSFPGKGLAEETQYF. CDR3 nucleotides: TGTGCCAGCAGCTTTCCGGGAAAGGGACTAGCGGAAGAGACCCAGTACTTC. Combining the CDR3 with reference TRBV11-1 and TRBJ2-5 gives the whole variable domain EAEVAQSPRYKITEKSQAVAFWCDPISGHATLYWYRQILGQGPELLVQFQDESVVDDSQLPKDRFSAERLKGVDSTLKIQPAELGDSAMYLCASSFPGKGLAEETQYFGPGTRLLVL.

In its sample, this clonotype was seen a few times. The rearrangement uses TRBV20-1 and TRBJ2-7, with TRBD1 matching over 9 bases. V lost 3 bases, J lost 6 bases, and 6 bases stayed unmatched. The germline V gene encodes CDR1 DFQATT and CDR2 SNEGSKA (reference sequence). The CDR3 runs 13 residues. CDR3 sequence: CSASEGTGIEQYF. In DNA form, the CDR3 reads TGCAGTGCTAGTGAGGGGACAGGGATCGAGCAGTACTTC.

CDR3 residues: CASRPDTSSYNSPLHF. The CDR3 DNA is TGTGCCAGCAGACCTGACACGAGCTCCTATAATTCACCCCTCCACTTT. J is TRBJ1-6 and V is TRBV7-2, with D uncertain. CDR1 is SGHTA, CDR2 FQGNSA, per germline. Trimming removed 6 bases from V and 0 bases from J, with 12 bases in between. The CDR3 consists of 16 residues.

V is TRBV2 and J is TRBJ2-1, with D tentatively TRBD1 (6 bases). This CDR3 is 14 amino acids long. The V gene's germline CDR1 is SNHLY and CDR2 FYNNEI. V gave up 7 bases and J gave up 0 bases, with 10 bases separating them. The CDR3 region is CASTRGISYNEQFF. The CDR3 DNA sequence: TGTGCCAGCACAAGGGGGATCTCCTACAATGAGCAGTTCTTC.

J is TRBJ2-1 and V is TRBV14, with 10 bases aligning to TRBD1. This CDR3 region has 18 residues. V lost 5 bases, J lost 1 base, and 11 bases stayed unmatched. CDR1 and CDR2 from the germline V gene are SGHDN and FVKESK. DNA for the CDR3: TGTGCCAGCAGCAGAAGACAGGGGGCCTCAAATTCCTACAATGAGCAGTTCTTC. The encoded protein is CASSRRQGASNSYNEQFF.

The genes are TRBV27 and TRBJ1-1, with a tentative D call TRBD1 (5 bases). Between the trimmed V and J ends, which lost 2 bases and 6 bases, there was a span of 16 bases. The CDR3 consists of 15 residues. The germline V gene has CDR1 MNHEY and CDR2 SMNVEV (reference sequence). CDR3 loop: CASSLRGLTGAEAFF. The CDR3 DNA reads as TGTGCCAGCAGTTTAAGGGGACTAACGGGGGCTGAAGCTTTCTTT.

The V and J genes are TRBV12-3 or TRBV12-4 and TRBJ1-4; a weak D match, TRBD1 (6 bases). V was pared by 2 bases and J by 7 bases, with 14 bases between. CDR3 size: 15 residues. CDR3 sequence: CASSLLGGMGEKLFF. Here the CDR3 DNA reads TGTGCCAGCAGTTTACTTGGGGGCATGGGTGAAAAACTGTTTTTT.

The rearrangement joins TRBV7-9 to TRBJ1-1; 7 bases map to TRBD1. The CDR3 sequence is 13 residues long. Trimming took 2 bases from V and 11 from J; bases not matched to a gene: 8. Germline CDR1 SEHNR, CDR2 FQNEAQ (reference sequence). CDR3 protein: CASSLQEGTVAFF. CDR3 nucleotides: TGTGCCAGCAGCTTACAGGAAGGGACAGTTGCTTTCTTT.

The rearrangement joins TRBV7-2 to TRBJ1-2; 12 bases fit TRBD1. This CDR3 region has 17 residues. Germline assignment: CDR1 SGHTA and CDR2 FQGNSA. V shed 5 bases, J shed 0 bases, and the junction held 7 bases outside the gene matches. The CDR3 loop is CASSAGTGGRSNYGYTF. The CDR3 DNA reads TGTGCCAGCAGCGCAGGGACAGGGGGCCGGTCTAACTATGGCTACACCTTC.

This clonotype turned up a few times. V is TRBV6-6 and J is TRBJ2-7; D gene ambiguous. This CDR3 has 12 residues. Trimming removed 6 bases from V and 4 bases from J, with 10 bases in between. The V gene's germline CDR1 is MNHNY and CDR2 SVGAGI (reference sequence). The CDR3 here is CASRPGIYEQYF. CDR3 sequence (DNA): TGTGCCAGCAGGCCCGGAATTTACGAGCAGTACTTC.

This clonotype was seen only a few times. The rearrangement uses TRBV7-2 and TRBJ2-3; D ambiguous. Looked up from germline, CDR1 is SGHTA and CDR2 is FQGNSA. Trimming took 1 base from V and 4 from J, leaving 9 bases between them. CDR3 length: 14 amino acids. For the CDR3, the DNA is TGTGCCAGCAGCTTAGACCCCGTACCAGATACGCAGTATTTT. Translating gives CASSLDPVPDTQYF.

CDR3 sequence (DNA): TGTGCCAGCAGCGTGGGACTAGCGGTCCGGGATGAGCAGTTCTTC. It encodes CASSVGLAVRDEQFF. The rearrangement links TRBV7-2 to TRBJ2-1, with 11 nucleotides matching TRBD2. Germline-derived CDR1 and CDR2 are SGHTA and FQGNSA. The trim removed 5 bases at V and 8 bases at J, leaving 8 bases unmatched. The CDR3 is 15 residues long.

This clonotype was seen only a few times. This sequence joins TRBV13 and TRBJ1-2, with D unresolved. The V end lost 5 bases, the J end lost 0 bases, and 10 bases lay between the germline ends. This CDR3 spans 14 amino acids. Looked up from germline, CDR1 is PRHDT and CDR2 is FYEKMQ (reference sequence). CDR3 coding DNA: TGTGCCAGCAGCGTCAAAAGTTCTAACTATGGCTACACCTTC. Translated, it gives CASSVKSSNYGYTF.

This chain links TRBV3-1 with TRBJ2-1; D uncertain. The CDR3 is 14 residues long. The V end lost 3 bases, the J end lost 10 bases, and 16 bases lay between the germline ends. Germline V gives CDR1 LGHDT, CDR2 YNNKEL (reference sequence). CDR3 amino acids: CASSQDLMPREQFF. CDR3 nucleotide sequence: TGTGCCAGCAGCCAGGATCTCATGCCGCGGGAGCAGTTCTTC.

The CDR3: CASSYPSTDNYGYTF. CDR3 bases: TGTGCCAGCAGTTACCCATCGACAGATAACTATGGCTACACCTTC. The rearrangement links TRBV6-6 to TRBJ1-2; D possibly corresponds to TRBD1 (5 bases). Trimming took 2 bases from V and 1 from J, leaving 11 bases between them. This CDR3 is 15 amino acids long. CDR1 and CDR2 from the germline V gene are MNHNY and SVGAGI (reference sequence).

The rearrangement links TRBV12-3 or TRBV12-4 to TRBJ2-7; 9 bases are a match to TRBD1. The CDR3 is 16 residues long. With V trimmed by 6 bases and J by 3 bases, 12 bases remained unmatched. The CDR3 DNA reads TGTGCCAGCAGAGAGACAGGGGGAGGCCCAGACTACGAGCAGTACTTC. Residues: CASRETGGGPDYEQYF.

V is TRBV19 and J is TRBJ2-3; D tentatively reads TRBD1 or TRBD2 (5 bases each). V was pared by 2 bases and J by 3 bases, with 12 bases between. Germline V gene data show CDR1 as LNHDA and CDR2 as SQIVND (reference sequence). This CDR3 has 15 residues. The CDR3 protein is CASSISGLETDTQYF. CDR3 in DNA: TGTGCCAGTAGTATATCGGGGCTTGAGACAGATACGCAGTATTTT.

The chain links TRBV5-1 to TRBJ2-5, with TRBD2 matching over 9 bases. V lost 0 bases and J lost 4; bases outside the gene matches: 10. Germline V CDR1 and CDR2: SGHRS, YFSETQ. The CDR3 contains 17 residues. This CDR3 is CASSLAGSGRLGETQYF. The CDR3 DNA follows: TGCGCCAGCAGCTTGGCCGGGAGCGGGAGGTTAGGAGAGACCCAGTACTTC.

The CDR3 coding sequence is TGTGCCAGCAGTCCTCGTAGGGTGCAATACAATGAGCAGTTCTTC. Protein sequence: CASSPRRVQYNEQFF. The rearrangement links TRBV27 to TRBJ2-1; D is undetermined. CDR3 length: 15 amino acids. CDR1 and CDR2 from the germline V gene are MNHEY and SMNVEV (reference sequence). V was trimmed by 5 bases and J by 4 bases, leaving 15 bases between them.

The chain joins TRBV12-3 or TRBV12-4 to TRBJ2-5; possible D gene TRBD2, 6 bases. V was trimmed by 5 bases and J by 11 bases, leaving 27 bases between them. This CDR3 is built from 16 residues. In DNA form, the CDR3 reads TGTGCCAGCAGTGCGACTAGTGGGGGACCCTACAATGAGCAGTACTTC. The encoded protein is CASSATSGGPYNEQYF.

As for this clonotype: This likely comes from a read error, as the CDR3 has no conserved phenylalanine or tryptophan at its end. V usage is TRBV25-1 and J usage is TRBJ2-3, with D possibly being TRBD2 (5 bases). The V and J ends lost 3 bases and 3 bases respectively, with 10 bases between them. Looked up from germline, CDR1 is MGHDK and CDR2 is SYGVNS. The CDR3 has 14 amino acids. CDR3 nucleotides: TGTGCCAGCAGTGATCGGACTCTAACAGATACGCAGTATGTT. Residues: CASSDRTLTDTQYV.

This chain links TRBV5-1 with TRBJ2-3; 7 bases match TRBD2. The CDR3 runs 18 residues. J gave up 4 bases and V 0 bases, and 14 bases lay outside the gene matches. Germline lookup yields CDR1 SGHRS and CDR2 YFSETQ. CDR3 DNA sequence: TGCGCCAGCAGCTTGGAACGTTCCTTGGCGGGAGTGGCAGATACGCAGTATTTT. Encoded protein: CASSLERSLAGVADTQYF.